This T cell receptor beta chain was obtained from a study of CD8 T cells in Susac syndrome. CD8+ and CD4+ T cells from blood underwent TCR beta sequencing, which was carried out in a high-throughput format. Study results and limitations: Acknowledgment was made by the study that its TCR sequencing and HLA analysis involved a relatively small number of individuals.

As concerns this clonotype: The antigen remains unidentified.

Random hexamers served to reverse transcribe roughly 0.5 to 1 ug RNA. TCRdb analysed the immunoSEQ multiplex PCR reads with MiXCR anew, one entry per CDR3 protein. The table has some 260,000 distinct CDR3 sequences, approximately 84% seen once. This CDR3 contains 15 residues. V was shortened by 5 bases and J by 3 bases, with 14 bases between the two germline ends. The germline V gene encodes CDR1 MNHEY and CDR2 SVGAGI. This receptor was taken from a human donor with multiple sclerosis. J is TRBJ1-5 and V is TRBV6-5; a possible D gene is TRBD1 (5 bases). Sequenced input: CD8+ T cells from PBMCs. The CDR3 DNA reads as TGTGCCAGCAGTGCATCAGGGAGACCCAATCAGCCCCAGCATTTT. It codes for CASSASGRPNQPQHF.